This T cell receptor (beta chain) appears in the sequencing data of a study of response to subunit inactivated influenza vaccine. Whole-study findings and limits: Authors suggested seasonal influenza vaccinations each recruit few new T cells.

Germline CDR1 MDHEN, CDR2 SYDVKM. V lost 6 bases and J lost 0, with 12 bases in between. The CDR3 is 14 amino acids. TCRdb re-derived calls from the RT-PCR reads in MiXCR, one entry per CDR3 protein. The sample lists about 190,000 distinct CDR3 sequences; under 15% were seen once. A note on this clonotype: Its antigen is not identified.

The specimen was CD8+ T cells sorted from PBMCs, collected around 5 days after vaccination. The chain combines TRBV28 with TRBJ2-7, with D tentatively TRBD1 (6 bases). The sequence derives from a man aged 50-60 years who received an inactivated influenza vaccine. The CDR3 region has the DNA TGTGCCAGCAGGTTTGCAGGGGACTCCTACGAGCAGTACTTC. Its protein product is CASRFAGDSYEQYF. Combining the CDR3 with reference TRBV28 and TRBJ2-7 gives the whole variable domain DVKVTQSSRYLVKRTGEKVFLECVQDMDHENMFWYRQDPGLGLRLIYFSYDVKMKEKGDIPEGYSVSREKKERFSLILESASTNQTSMYLCASRFAGDSYEQYFGPGTRLTVT.